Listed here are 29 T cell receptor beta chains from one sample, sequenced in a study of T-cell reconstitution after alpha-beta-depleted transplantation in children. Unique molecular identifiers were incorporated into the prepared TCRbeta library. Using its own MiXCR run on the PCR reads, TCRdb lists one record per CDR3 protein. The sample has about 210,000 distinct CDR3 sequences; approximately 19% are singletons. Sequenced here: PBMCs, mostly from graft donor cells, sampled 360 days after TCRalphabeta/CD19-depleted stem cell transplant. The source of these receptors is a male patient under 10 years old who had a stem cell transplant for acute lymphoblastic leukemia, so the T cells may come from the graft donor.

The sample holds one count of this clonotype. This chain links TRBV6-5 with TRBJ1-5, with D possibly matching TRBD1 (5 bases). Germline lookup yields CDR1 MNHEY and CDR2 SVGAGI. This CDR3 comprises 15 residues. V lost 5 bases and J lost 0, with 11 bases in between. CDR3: CASSNHRLSNQPQHF. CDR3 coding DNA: TGTGCCAGCAGTAACCACAGGCTTAGCAATCAGCCCCAGCATTTT.

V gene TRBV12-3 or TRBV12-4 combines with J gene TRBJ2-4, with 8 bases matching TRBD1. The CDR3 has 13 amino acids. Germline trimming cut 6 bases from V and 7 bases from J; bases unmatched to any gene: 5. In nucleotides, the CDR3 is TGTGCCAGCAGCGCGACAGGGGATAACATTCAGTACTTC. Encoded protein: CASSATGDNIQYF.

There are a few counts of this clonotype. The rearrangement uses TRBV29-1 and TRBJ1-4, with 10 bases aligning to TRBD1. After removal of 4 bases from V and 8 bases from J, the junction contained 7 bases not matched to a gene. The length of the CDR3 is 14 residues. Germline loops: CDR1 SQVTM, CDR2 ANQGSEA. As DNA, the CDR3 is TGCAGCGTTGCCGGGACAGGGGTTGGAGAAAAACTGTTTTTT. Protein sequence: CSVAGTGVGEKLFF.

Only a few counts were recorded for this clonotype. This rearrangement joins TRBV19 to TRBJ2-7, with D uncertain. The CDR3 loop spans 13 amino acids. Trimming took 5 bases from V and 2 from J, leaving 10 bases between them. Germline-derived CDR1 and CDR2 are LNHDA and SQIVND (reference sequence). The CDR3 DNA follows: TGTGCCAGTAGTCCCGGACCGGCCTACGAGCAGTACTTC. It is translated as CASSPGPAYEQYF.

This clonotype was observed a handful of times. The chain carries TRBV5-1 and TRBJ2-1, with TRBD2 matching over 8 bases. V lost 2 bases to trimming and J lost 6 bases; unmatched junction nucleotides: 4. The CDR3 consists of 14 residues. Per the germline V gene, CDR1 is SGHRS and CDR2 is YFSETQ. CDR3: CASSFGGRPNEQFF. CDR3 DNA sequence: TGCGCCAGCAGCTTTGGCGGGAGGCCCAATGAGCAGTTCTTC.

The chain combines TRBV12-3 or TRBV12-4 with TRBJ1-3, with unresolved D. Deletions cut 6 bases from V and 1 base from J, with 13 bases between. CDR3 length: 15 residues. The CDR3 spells CASSETVLSGNTIYF. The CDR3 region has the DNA TGTGCCAGCAGCGAAACAGTTCTTTCTGGAAACACCATATATTTT.

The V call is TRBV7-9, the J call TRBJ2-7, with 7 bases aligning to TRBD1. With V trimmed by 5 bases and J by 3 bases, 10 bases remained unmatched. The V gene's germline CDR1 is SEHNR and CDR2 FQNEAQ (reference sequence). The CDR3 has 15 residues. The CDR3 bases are TGTGCCAGCAGCGTAACCGGGACAGAGAACTACGAGCAGTACTTC. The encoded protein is CASSVTGTENYEQYF.

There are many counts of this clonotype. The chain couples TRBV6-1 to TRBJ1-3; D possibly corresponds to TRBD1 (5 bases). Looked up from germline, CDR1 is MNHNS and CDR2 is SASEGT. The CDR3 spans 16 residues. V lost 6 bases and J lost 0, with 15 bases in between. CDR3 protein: CASRAGTGDSGNTIYF. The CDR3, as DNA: TGTGCCAGCAGAGCCGGTACAGGCGACTCTGGAAACACCATATATTTT.

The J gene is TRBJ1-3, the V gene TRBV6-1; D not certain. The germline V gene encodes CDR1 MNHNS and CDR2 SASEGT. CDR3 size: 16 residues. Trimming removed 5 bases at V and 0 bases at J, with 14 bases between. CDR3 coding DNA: TGTGCCAGCAGTCAGAAACCAGGCTCCTCTGGAAACACCATATATTTT. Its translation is CASSQKPGSSGNTIYF.

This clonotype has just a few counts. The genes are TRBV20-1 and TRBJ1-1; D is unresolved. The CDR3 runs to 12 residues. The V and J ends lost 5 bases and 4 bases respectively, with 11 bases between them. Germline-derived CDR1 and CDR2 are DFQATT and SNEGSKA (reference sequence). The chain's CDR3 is CSAAYWGTEAFF. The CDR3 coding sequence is TGCAGTGCTGCCTACTGGGGCACTGAAGCTTTCTTT.

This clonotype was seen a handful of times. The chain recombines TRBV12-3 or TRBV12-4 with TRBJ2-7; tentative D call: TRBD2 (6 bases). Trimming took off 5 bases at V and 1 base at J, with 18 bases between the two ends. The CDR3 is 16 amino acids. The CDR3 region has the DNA TGTGCCAGCAGTGCCTCTAGCGCTTCAGGGTCCTACGAGCAGTACTTC. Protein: CASSASSASGSYEQYF.

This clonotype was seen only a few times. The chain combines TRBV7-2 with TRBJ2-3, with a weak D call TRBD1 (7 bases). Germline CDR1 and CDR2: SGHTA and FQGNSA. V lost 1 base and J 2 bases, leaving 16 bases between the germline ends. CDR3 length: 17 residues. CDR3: CASSLGRGLTPTDTQYF. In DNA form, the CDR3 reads TGTGCCAGCAGCTTAGGGAGGGGGCTAACTCCCACAGATACGCAGTATTTT.

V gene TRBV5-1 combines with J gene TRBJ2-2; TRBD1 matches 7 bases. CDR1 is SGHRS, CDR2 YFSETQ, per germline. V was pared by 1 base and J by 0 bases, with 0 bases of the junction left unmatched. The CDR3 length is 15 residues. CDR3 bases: TGCGCCAGCAGCTTGACAGGGGCGAACACCGGGGAGCTGTTTTTT. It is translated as CASSLTGANTGELFF.

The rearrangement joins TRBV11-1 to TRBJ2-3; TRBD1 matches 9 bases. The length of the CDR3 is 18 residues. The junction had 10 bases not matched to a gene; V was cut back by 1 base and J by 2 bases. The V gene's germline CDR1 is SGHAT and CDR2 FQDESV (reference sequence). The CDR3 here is CASSLGQSGTGFTDTQYF. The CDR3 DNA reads TGTGCCAGCAGCTTAGGCCAGTCGGGGACAGGGTTCACAGATACGCAGTATTTT.

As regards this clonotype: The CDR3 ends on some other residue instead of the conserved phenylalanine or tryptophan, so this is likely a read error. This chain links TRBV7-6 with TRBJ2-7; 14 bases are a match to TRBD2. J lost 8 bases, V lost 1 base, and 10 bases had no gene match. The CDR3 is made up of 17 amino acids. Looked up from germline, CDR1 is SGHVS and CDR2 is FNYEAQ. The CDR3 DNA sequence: TGTGCCAGCAGCTTAGGAGGGACTAGCGGGAGCATAGAGAAGCAGTACTGC. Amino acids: CASSLGGTSGSIEKQYC.

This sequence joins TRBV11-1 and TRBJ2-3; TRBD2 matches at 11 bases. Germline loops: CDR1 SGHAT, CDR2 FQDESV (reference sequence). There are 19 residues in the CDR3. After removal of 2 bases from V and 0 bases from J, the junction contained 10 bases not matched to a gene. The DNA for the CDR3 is TGTGCCAGCAGCTTATTTCAACTAGCGGGGGCCCGGAGCACAGATACGCAGTATTTT. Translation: CASSLFQLAGARSTDTQYF.

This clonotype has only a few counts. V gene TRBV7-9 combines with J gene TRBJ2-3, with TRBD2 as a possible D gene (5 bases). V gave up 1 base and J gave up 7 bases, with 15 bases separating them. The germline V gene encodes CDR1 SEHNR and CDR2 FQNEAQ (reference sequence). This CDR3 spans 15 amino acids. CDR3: CASSLGVTGRNTQYF. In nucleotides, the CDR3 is TGTGCCAGCAGCTTAGGGGTCACGGGAAGGAATACGCAGTATTTT.

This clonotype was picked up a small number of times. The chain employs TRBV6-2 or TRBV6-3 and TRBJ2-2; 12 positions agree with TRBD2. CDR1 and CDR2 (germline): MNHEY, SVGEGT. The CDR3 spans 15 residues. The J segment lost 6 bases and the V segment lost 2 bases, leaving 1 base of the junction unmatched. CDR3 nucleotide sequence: TGTGCCAGCAGTTACACTAGCGGGGGGTCCGGGGAGCTGTTTTTT. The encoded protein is CASSYTSGGSGELFF.

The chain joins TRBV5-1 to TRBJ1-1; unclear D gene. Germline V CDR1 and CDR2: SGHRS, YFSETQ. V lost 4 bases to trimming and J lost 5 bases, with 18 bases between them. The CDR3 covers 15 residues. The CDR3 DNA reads TGCGCCAGCAGCCCGGCTCCCCTTGGGTCGACTGAAGCTTTCTTT. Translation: CASSPAPLGSTEAFF.

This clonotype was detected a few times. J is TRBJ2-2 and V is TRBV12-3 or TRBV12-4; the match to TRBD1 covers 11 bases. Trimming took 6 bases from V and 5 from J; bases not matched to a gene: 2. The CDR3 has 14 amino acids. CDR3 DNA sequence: TGTGCCAGCAGCCGGGACAGGGGGACCGGGGAGCTGTTTTTT. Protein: CASSRDRGTGELFF.

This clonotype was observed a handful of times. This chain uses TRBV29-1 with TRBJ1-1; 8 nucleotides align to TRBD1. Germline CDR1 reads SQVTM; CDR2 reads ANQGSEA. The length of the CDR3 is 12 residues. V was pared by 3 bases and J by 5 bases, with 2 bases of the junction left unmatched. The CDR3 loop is CSVDRTGTEAFF. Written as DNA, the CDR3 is TGCAGCGTTGACCGGACAGGGACTGAAGCTTTCTTT.

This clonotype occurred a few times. The CDR3 loop is CASSPPGSYPYNEQFF. In nucleotides, the CDR3 is TGTGCCAGCAGTCCGCCCGGGTCCTACCCCTACAATGAGCAGTTCTTC. The genes are TRBV27 and TRBJ2-1; D is unresolved. CDR3 length: 16 amino acids. V lost 5 bases and J 2 bases, leaving 16 bases between the germline ends. Germline V gives CDR1 MNHEY, CDR2 SMNVEV (reference sequence).

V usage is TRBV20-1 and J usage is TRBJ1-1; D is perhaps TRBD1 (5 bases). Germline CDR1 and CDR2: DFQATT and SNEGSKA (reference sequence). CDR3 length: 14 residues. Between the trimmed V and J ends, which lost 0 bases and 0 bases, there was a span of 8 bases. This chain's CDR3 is CSARDGGVNTEAFF. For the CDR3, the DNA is TGCAGTGCTAGAGATGGGGGGGTGAACACTGAAGCTTTCTTT.

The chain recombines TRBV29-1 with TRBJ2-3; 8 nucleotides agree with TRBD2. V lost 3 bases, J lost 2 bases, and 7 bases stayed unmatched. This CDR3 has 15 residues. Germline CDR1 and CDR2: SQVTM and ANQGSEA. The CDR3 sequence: CSVDELAAFTDTQYF. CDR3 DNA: TGCAGCGTTGACGAACTAGCGGCTTTCACAGATACGCAGTATTTT.

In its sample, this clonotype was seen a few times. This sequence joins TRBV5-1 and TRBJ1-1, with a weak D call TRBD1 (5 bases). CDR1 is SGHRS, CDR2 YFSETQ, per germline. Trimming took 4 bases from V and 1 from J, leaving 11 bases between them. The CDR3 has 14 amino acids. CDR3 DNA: TGCGCCAGCAGCGGCAGGGAATGGAACACTGAAGCTTTCTTT. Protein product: CASSGREWNTEAFF.

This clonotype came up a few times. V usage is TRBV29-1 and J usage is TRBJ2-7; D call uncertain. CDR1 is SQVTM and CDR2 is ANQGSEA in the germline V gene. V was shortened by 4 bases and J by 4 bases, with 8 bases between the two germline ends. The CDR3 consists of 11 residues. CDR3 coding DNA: TGCAGCGTTGCTTTGGGATACGAGCAGTACTTC. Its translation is CSVALGYEQYF.

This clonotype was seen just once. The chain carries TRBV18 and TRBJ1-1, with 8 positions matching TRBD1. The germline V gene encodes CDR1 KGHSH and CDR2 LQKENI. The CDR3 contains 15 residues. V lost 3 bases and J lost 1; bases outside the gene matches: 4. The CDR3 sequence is CASSPAGGENTEAFF. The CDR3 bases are TGTGCCAGCTCACCCGCAGGGGGCGAGAACACTGAAGCTTTCTTT.

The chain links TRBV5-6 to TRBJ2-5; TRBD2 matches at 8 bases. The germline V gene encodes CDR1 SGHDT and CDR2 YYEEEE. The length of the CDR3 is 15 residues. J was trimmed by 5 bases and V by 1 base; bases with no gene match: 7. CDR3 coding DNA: TGTGCCAGCAGCTTGTACCGGGGGGGCCGGGAGACCCAGTACTTC. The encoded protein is CASSLYRGGRETQYF. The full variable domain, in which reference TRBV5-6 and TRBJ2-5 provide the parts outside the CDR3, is DAGVTQSPTHLIKTRGQQVTLRCSPKSGHDTVSWYQQALGQGPQFIFQYYEEEERQRGNFPDRFSGHQFPNYSSELNVNALLLGDSALYLCASSLYRGGRETQYFGPGTRLLVL.

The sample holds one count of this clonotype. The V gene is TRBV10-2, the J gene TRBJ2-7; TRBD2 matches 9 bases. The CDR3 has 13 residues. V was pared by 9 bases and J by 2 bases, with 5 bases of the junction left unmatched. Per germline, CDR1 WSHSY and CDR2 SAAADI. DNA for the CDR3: TGCGCCAGTCGGCTAGCGGGGACCTACGAGCAGTACTTC. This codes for CASRLAGTYEQYF.